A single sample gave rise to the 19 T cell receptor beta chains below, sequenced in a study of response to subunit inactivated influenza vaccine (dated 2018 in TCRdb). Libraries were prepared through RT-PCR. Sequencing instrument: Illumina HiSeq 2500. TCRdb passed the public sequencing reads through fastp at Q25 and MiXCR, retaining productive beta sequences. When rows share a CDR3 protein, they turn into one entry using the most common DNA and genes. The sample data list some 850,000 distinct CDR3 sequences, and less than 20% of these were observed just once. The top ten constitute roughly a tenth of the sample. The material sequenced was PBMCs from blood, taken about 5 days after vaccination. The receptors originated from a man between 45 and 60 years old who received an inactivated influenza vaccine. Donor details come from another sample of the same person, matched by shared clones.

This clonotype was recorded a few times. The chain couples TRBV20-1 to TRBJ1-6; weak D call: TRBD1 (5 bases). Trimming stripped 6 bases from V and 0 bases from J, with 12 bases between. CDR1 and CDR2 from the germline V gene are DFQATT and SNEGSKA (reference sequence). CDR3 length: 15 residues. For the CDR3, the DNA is TGCAGTGCGCCGACAGAGAGCTCCTATAATTCACCCCTCCACTTT. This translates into CSAPTESSYNSPLHF.

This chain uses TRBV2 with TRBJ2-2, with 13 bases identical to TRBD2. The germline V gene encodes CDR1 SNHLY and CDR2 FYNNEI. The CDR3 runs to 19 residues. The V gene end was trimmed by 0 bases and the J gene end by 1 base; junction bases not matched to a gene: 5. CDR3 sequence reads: CASSEAWGLAGLNTGELFF. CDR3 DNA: TGTGCCAGCAGTGAAGCGTGGGGACTAGCGGGATTGAACACCGGGGAGCTGTTTTTT. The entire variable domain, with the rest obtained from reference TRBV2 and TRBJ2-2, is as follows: EPEVTQTPSHQVTQMGQEVILRCVPISNHLYFYWYRQILGQKVEFLVSFYNNEISEKSEIFDDQFSVERPDGSNFTLKIRSTKLEDSAMYFCASSEAWGLAGLNTGELFFGEGSRLTVL.

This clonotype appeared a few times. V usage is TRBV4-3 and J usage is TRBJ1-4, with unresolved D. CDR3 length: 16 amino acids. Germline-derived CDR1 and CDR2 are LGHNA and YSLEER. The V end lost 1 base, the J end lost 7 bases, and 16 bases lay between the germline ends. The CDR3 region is CASSQGPMGGSEKLFF. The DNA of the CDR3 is TGCGCCAGCAGCCAAGGCCCCATGGGAGGGAGTGAAAAACTGTTTTTT.

CDR3 loop: CSGPTGSSYEQYF. CDR3 DNA: TGCAGTGGCCCGACAGGGAGCTCCTACGAGCAGTACTTC. The rearrangement links TRBV20-1 to TRBJ2-7; 7 positions agree with TRBD1. With 7 bases clipped from V and 0 bases from J, the junction kept 6 bases outside the gene matches. CDR1 is DFQATT and CDR2 is SNEGSKA in the germline V gene (reference sequence). This CDR3 has 13 amino acids.

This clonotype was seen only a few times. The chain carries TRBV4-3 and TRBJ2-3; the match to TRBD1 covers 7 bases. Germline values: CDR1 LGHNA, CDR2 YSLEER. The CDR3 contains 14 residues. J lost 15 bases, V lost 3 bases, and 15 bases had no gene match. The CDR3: CASSHTRTGIQPYF. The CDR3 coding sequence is TGCGCCAGCAGCCACACGCGGACAGGCATTCAACCTTATTTT.

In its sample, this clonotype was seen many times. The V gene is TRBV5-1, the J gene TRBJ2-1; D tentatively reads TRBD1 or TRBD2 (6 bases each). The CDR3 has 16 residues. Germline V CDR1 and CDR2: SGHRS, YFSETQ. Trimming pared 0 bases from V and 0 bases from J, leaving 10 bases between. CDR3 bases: TGCGCCAGCAGCTTGGCCGGGGGCTCCTCCTACAATGAGCAGTTCTTC. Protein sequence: CASSLAGGSSYNEQFF.

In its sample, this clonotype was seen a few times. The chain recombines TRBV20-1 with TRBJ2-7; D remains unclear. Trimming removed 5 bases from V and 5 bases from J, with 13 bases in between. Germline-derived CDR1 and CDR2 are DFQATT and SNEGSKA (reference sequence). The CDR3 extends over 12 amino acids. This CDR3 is CSAYGRVDEQYF. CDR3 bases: TGCAGTGCTTACGGCCGGGTGGACGAGCAGTACTTC.

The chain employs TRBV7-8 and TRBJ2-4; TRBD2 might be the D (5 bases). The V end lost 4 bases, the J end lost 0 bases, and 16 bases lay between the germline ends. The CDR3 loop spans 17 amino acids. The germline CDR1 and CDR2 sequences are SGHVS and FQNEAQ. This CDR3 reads CASSSWIEGVAKNIQYF. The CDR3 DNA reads TGTGCCAGCAGCTCCTGGATTGAGGGAGTAGCCAAAAACATTCAGTACTTC.

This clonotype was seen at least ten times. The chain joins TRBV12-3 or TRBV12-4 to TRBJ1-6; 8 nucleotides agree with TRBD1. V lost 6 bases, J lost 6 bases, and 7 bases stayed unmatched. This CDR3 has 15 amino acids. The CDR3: CASSGQGVGNSPLHF. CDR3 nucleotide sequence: TGTGCCAGCAGCGGACAGGGAGTGGGTAATTCACCCCTCCACTTT.

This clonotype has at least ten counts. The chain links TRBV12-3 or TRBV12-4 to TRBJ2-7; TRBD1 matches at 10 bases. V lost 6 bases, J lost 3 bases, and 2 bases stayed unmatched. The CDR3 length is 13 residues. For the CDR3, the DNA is TGTGCCAGCAGGCGGGACAGGGGCTACGAGCAGTACTTC. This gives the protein CASRRDRGYEQYF.

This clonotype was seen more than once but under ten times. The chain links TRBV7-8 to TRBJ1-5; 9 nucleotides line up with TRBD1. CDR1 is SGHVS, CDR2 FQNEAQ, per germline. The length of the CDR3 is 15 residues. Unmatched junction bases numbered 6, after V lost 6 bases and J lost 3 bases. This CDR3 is CASSRGTGHNQPQHF. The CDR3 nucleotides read TGTGCCAGCAGTCGGGGGACAGGGCACAATCAGCCCCAGCATTTT. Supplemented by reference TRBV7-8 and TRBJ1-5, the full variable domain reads GAGVSQSPRYKVAKRGQDVALRCDPISGHVSLFWYQQALGQGPEFLTYFQNEAQLDKSGLPSDRFFAERPEGSVSTLKIQRTQQEDSAVYLCASSRGTGHNQPQHFGDGTRLSIL.

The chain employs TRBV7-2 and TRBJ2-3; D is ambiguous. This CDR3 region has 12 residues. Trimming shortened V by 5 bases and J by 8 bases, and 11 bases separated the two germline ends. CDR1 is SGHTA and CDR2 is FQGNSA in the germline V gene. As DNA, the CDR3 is TGTGCCAGCAGCACGGGCCAGCGTACGCAGTATTTT. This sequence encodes CASSTGQRTQYF.

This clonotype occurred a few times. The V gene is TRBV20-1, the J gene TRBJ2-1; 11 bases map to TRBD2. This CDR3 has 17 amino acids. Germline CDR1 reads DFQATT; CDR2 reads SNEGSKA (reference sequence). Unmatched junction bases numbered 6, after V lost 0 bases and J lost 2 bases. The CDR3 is CSARDKPTSGAYNEQFF. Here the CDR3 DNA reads TGCAGTGCTAGAGACAAACCGACTAGCGGGGCCTACAATGAGCAGTTCTTC.

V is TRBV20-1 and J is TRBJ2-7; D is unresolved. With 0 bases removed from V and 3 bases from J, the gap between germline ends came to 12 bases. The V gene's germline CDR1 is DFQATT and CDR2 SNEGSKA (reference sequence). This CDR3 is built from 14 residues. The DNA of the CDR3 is TGCAGTGCTAGAGATCCCCGGAGCAGCTACGAGCAGTACTTC. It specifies CSARDPRSSYEQYF.

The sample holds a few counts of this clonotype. The CDR3 loop is CASSFAGRPSSYNSPLHF. CDR3 coding DNA: TGTGCCAGCAGCTTCGCCGGGAGGCCGAGCTCCTATAATTCACCCCTCCACTTT. The rearrangement uses TRBV11-1 and TRBJ1-6; no definite D call. The CDR3 runs 18 residues. The V gene's germline CDR1 is SGHAT and CDR2 FQDESV (reference sequence). Trimming took off 3 bases at V and 0 bases at J, with 15 bases between the two ends.

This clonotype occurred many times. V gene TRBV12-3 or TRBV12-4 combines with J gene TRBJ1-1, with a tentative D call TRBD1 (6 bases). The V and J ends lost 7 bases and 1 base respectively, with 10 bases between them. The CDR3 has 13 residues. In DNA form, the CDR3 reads TGTGCCAGCAATCGACAGGAGAACACTGAAGCTTTCTTT. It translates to CASNRQENTEAFF.

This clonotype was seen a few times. CDR3: CATSREHSYTGELFF. CDR3 in DNA: TGTGCCACCAGCAGAGAGCACAGCTACACCGGGGAGCTGTTTTTT. The chain couples TRBV15 to TRBJ2-2; the D is unclear. Trimming left V 0 bases short and J 3 bases short, with 8 bases between. Germline V gene lookup returns CDR1 LNHNV and CDR2 YYDKDF (reference sequence). This CDR3 has 15 residues.

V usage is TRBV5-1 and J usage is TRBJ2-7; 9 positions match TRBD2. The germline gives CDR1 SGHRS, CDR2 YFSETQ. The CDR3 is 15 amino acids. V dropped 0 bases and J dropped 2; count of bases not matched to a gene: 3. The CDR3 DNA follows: TGCGCCAGCAGCTTGGCCCAGCGGGGGGCCTACGAGCAGTACTTC. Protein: CASSLAQRGAYEQYF.

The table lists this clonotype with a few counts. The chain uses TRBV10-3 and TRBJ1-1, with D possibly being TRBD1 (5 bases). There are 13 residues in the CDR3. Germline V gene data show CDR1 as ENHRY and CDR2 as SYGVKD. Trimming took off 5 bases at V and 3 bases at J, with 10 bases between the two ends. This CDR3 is CAISQGGDTEAFF. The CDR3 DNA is TGTGCCATCAGTCAGGGTGGGGACACTGAAGCTTTCTTT.